The clone carrying this T cell receptor beta chain has at least ten counts. No antigen is known for it. The data were obtained in a study of neurological immune-mediated disorders. Study in general: Disease course was recorded as relapsing-remitting for roughly 30 and secondary progressive for about 9% of the roughly 34 multiple sclerosis patients. Study-level results: Sharing of CDR3 amino acid sequences among expanded clones across subjects was absent, suggesting private repertoires in all groups.

With 8 bases clipped from V and 5 bases from J, the junction kept 6 bases outside the gene matches. Germline V CDR1 and CDR2: DFQATT, SNEGSKA (reference sequence). The CDR3 spans 12 residues. The cDNA was synthesized by means of template-switch 5'RACE, which was carried out with 10-nucleotide random UMIs. The output of every sequencing run exceeded 180 million TCR-beta sequences, derived from 15-18 subjects. TCRdb re-called the 5' RACE reads with MiXCR, one entry per CDR3 protein. Here the sample spans about 70,000 distinct CDR3 sequences, approximately 3.4% being singletons. This rearrangement joins TRBV20-1 to TRBJ2-1; 7 nucleotides agree with TRBD1. The sequencing input was PBMCs. This sequence originates from a woman between 45 and 60 years old with multiple sclerosis. CDR3 coding DNA: TGCAGTCGGGACAGCCACAACAATGAGCAGTTCTTC. It codes for CSRDSHNNEQFF.